The 27 T cell receptor beta chains in this list originate from one sample, sequenced in a study of naive and memory T cell subsets. An equimolar mix of two oligonucleotides served as the beta constant-region primer for TRBC1 and TRBC2. TCRdb redid the calling of the UMI-ligation and nested PCR reads with MiXCR, one entry per CDR3 protein. This table has more than 4,000 distinct CDR3 sequences, roughly 7% appearing once. Sequencing was carried out using CD4+ TEMRA cells from blood. Regarding subset: effector memory re-expressing CD45RA, CD45RA+ CD27-. Every receptor here comes from a human donor in good health.

The sample holds a few counts of this clonotype. The gene calls are TRBV27 and TRBJ1-4; possible D gene TRBD1, 6 bases. Germline CDR1 is MNHEY and CDR2 is SMNVEV (reference sequence). With 5 bases removed from V and 6 bases from J, the gap between germline ends came to 16 bases. The CDR3 runs to 15 residues. CDR3 nucleotides: TGTGCCAGCAGTCTCAGGGGCGACGGTTATGAAAAACTGTTTTTT. This sequence encodes CASSLRGDGYEKLFF.

The sample holds many counts of this clonotype. V is TRBV7-9 and J is TRBJ2-3, with 13 bases fitting TRBD2. V lost 2 bases, J lost 3 bases, and 2 bases stayed unmatched. Germline loops: CDR1 SEHNR, CDR2 FQNEAQ (reference sequence). The length of the CDR3 is 16 residues. The CDR3 sequence: CASSLRLAGGTDTQYF. The CDR3 nucleotides read TGTGCCAGCAGCTTACGACTAGCGGGAGGAACAGATACGCAGTATTTT.

Many counts were recorded for this clonotype. This chain joins TRBV29-1 and TRBJ2-4; 7 bases are shared with TRBD1. Per the germline V gene, CDR1 is SQVTM and CDR2 is ANQGSEA. The CDR3 extends over 12 amino acids. V trimming: 2 bases; J trimming: 12 bases; junction bases outside the gene matches: 7. CDR3 region: CSVEKPGGNQYF. In DNA, the CDR3 is TGCAGCGTTGAAAAGCCAGGGGGAAATCAGTACTTC.

This clonotype appeared many times. The chain has TRBV3-1 and TRBJ2-7; either TRBD1 or TRBD2 may fit D (6 bases each). The V and J ends lost 1 base and 4 bases respectively, with 14 bases between them. This CDR3 comprises 15 residues. CDR1 and CDR2 from the germline V gene are LGHDT and YNNKEL (reference sequence). The CDR3 loop is CASSQAEGGPYEQYF. The CDR3 bases are TGTGCCAGCAGCCAAGCCGAGGGGGGTCCGTACGAGCAGTACTTC.

This clonotype was seen repeatedly, ten times or more. The genes are TRBV15 and TRBJ2-3; 11 bases align to TRBD1. This CDR3 contains 15 residues. J was trimmed by 2 bases and V by 6 bases; bases with no gene match: 4. Germline assignment: CDR1 LNHNV and CDR2 YYDKDF (reference sequence). The CDR3 sequence: CATRRTGGFTDTQYF. DNA of the CDR3: TGTGCCACCAGGAGGACAGGGGGCTTCACAGATACGCAGTATTTT.

This clonotype was counted only a few times. The chain links TRBV2 to TRBJ1-2, with 7 bases fitting TRBD1. The CDR3 runs to 15 residues. V gave up 9 bases and J gave up 3 bases; unmatched junction bases: 13. Germline V gene sequence: CDR1 SNHLY, CDR2 FYNNEI. The CDR3 coding sequence is TGTGCCAGTCTTAAGCATGGACAGGCGCACTATGGCTACACCTTC. The encoded protein is CASLKHGQAHYGYTF.

This clonotype was detected many times. The chain employs TRBV28 and TRBJ2-5; no clear D gene. Trimming cost V 1 base and J 1 base, with 4 bases left between them. This CDR3 contains 13 residues. Per the germline V gene, CDR1 is MDHEN and CDR2 is SYDVKM. This chain's CDR3 is CASSLYVQETQYF. The DNA for the CDR3 is TGTGCCAGCAGTTTATACGTCCAAGAGACCCAGTACTTC. Based on the CDR3 plus reference TRBV28 and TRBJ2-5, the full variable domain is DVKVTQSSRYLVKRTGEKVFLECVQDMDHENMFWYRQDPGLGLRLIYFSYDVKMKEKGDIPEGYSVSREKKERFSLILESASTNQTSMYLCASSLYVQETQYFGPGTRLLVL.

There are many counts of this clonotype. The chain combines TRBV5-1 with TRBJ2-3; 14 positions agree with TRBD2. Looked up from germline, CDR1 is SGHRS and CDR2 is YFSETQ. Trimming cost V 4 bases and J 4 bases; bases outside gene matches: 2. The length of the CDR3 is 15 residues. The CDR3 bases are TGCGCCAGCAGCCAGGGACTAGCGGGAGCAGATACGCAGTATTTT. Translating it yields CASSQGLAGADTQYF.

This clonotype was seen many times. The V and J genes are TRBV7-9 and TRBJ1-1; TRBD1 aligns across 9 bases. V trimming: 0 bases; J trimming: 6 bases; junction bases outside the gene matches: 14. Germline V gene lookup returns CDR1 SEHNR and CDR2 FQNEAQ (reference sequence). This CDR3 has 18 residues. The CDR3 DNA reads as TGTGCCAGCAGCTTAGCGGGGACAGGGAGGATTCTGGATGCTGAAGCTTTCTTT. This encodes CASSLAGTGRILDAEAFF.

This clonotype was detected many times. The chain links TRBV20-1 to TRBJ2-1, with D possibly being TRBD1 or TRBD2 (5 bases each). The CDR3 is 15 residues long. V was pared by 6 bases and J by 5 bases, with 20 bases between. Germline V gene sequence: CDR1 DFQATT, CDR2 SNEGSKA (reference sequence). CDR3 protein: CSAPDLRGPDNEQFF. Written as DNA, the CDR3 is TGCAGTGCCCCCGACTTAAGGGGACCTGACAATGAGCAGTTCTTC.

This clonotype was counted only a few times. V usage is TRBV4-3 and J usage is TRBJ2-7; 7 positions match TRBD1. The trim removed 2 bases at V and 7 bases at J, leaving 8 bases unmatched. Germline V gene data show CDR1 as LGHNA and CDR2 as YSLEER. The CDR3 length is 14 residues. The CDR3 protein is CASSQQGGPGEQYF. The CDR3, as DNA: TGCGCCAGCAGCCAACAAGGGGGCCCGGGGGAGCAGTACTTC.

This clonotype was picked up a small number of times. The rearrangement links TRBV3-1 to TRBJ2-2; 8 positions agree with TRBD2. Trimming at V came to 7 bases and at J to 7 bases, leaving 11 bases not matched to a gene. CDR3 size: 15 residues. Germline loops: CDR1 LGHDT, CDR2 YNNKEL (reference sequence). The CDR3 bases are TGTGCCAGCACCCCCAGAGCGGGAGCGGGCGGGGAGCTGTTTTTT. Its protein is CASTPRAGAGGELFF.

The chain uses TRBV6-1 and TRBJ2-7; 14 bases agree with TRBD2. The CDR3 extends over 21 amino acids. V was pared by 2 bases and J by 8 bases, with 23 bases of the junction left unmatched. Germline CDR1 MNHNS, CDR2 SASEGT. CDR3 in amino acids: CASSEPADGPKGTSGSTQQYF. CDR3 DNA sequence: TGTGCCAGCAGTGAACCCGCCGACGGACCCAAGGGGACTAGCGGGAGTACGCAGCAGTACTTC.

This clonotype was observed at least ten times. V is TRBV6-2 or TRBV6-3 and J is TRBJ1-1; TRBD1 is a possible D gene (6 bases). The CDR3 extends over 18 amino acids. CDR1 is MNHEY and CDR2 is SVGEGT in the germline V gene. V lost 10 bases and J lost 4, with 31 bases in between. CDR3 amino acids: CAIHGGLRGRWKSTEAFF. CDR3 DNA sequence: TGTGCCATCCATGGGGGGCTGAGGGGGAGGTGGAAGAGCACTGAAGCTTTCTTT.

The sample holds many counts of this clonotype. The rearrangement links TRBV27 to TRBJ2-1; possible D gene TRBD1, 6 bases. This CDR3 comprises 16 residues. V lost 5 bases and J lost 0, with 14 bases in between. In germline, CDR1 is MNHEY, CDR2 SMNVEV (reference sequence). The CDR3 DNA follows: TGTGCCAGCAGTCCCTATACAGGGAGCTCCTACAATGAGCAGTTCTTC. Its protein product is CASSPYTGSSYNEQFF.

In its sample, this clonotype was seen many times. This chain uses TRBV3-1 with TRBJ1-2; the D gene is possibly TRBD1 (5 bases). V was pared by 2 bases and J by 8 bases, with 18 bases between. The CDR3 runs 15 residues. The V gene's germline CDR1 is LGHDT and CDR2 YNNKEL (reference sequence). Here the CDR3 DNA reads TGTGCCAGCAGCCAATTCGTAGGGGACGCAGGGGGCTACACCTTC. Translated, it gives CASSQFVGDAGGYTF.

This clonotype was picked up many times. The chain carries TRBV20-1 and TRBJ1-5; 7 bases map to TRBD1. V shed 6 bases and J 0 bases; nucleotides not matched to a gene: 5. The CDR3 is made up of 14 amino acids. The V gene's germline CDR1 is DFQATT and CDR2 SNEGSKA (reference sequence). CDR3 nucleotides: TGCAGTGCCGGGACAGCGATTAGCAATCAGCCCCAGCATTTT. It encodes CSAGTAISNQPQHF.

This clonotype appeared many times. The genes are TRBV10-3 and TRBJ2-3, with 8 bases identical to TRBD1. The CDR3 is 13 residues long. Germline CDR1 reads ENHRY; CDR2 reads SYGVKD. V shed 10 bases, J shed 5 bases, and the junction held 8 bases outside the gene matches. The CDR3 is CARSRGQEDTQYF. DNA of the CDR3: TGTGCCAGAAGCAGGGGGCAGGAAGATACGCAGTATTTT.

The CDR3 reads CASSLQAMNNEQFF. The CDR3 bases are TGTGCCAGCAGCCTCCAAGCGATGAACAATGAGCAGTTCTTC. The rearrangement links TRBV7-9 to TRBJ2-1, with D uncertain. V gave up 5 bases and J gave up 5 bases, with 13 bases separating them. Germline loops: CDR1 SEHNR, CDR2 FQNEAQ (reference sequence). This CDR3 has 14 amino acids.

This clonotype came up many times. This chain uses TRBV5-4 with TRBJ2-2; TRBD1 matches 12 bases. The CDR3 is 18 amino acids. The germline V gene has CDR1 SGHNT and CDR2 YYREEE (reference sequence). With 4 bases clipped from V and 1 base from J, the junction kept 8 bases outside the gene matches. The CDR3: CASSGSGTGGRNTGELFF. CDR3 DNA: TGTGCCAGCAGCGGATCCGGGACAGGGGGCCGGAACACCGGGGAGCTGTTTTTT.

This clonotype came up many times. The J gene is TRBJ2-2, the V gene TRBV7-8; 10 bases are a match to TRBD2. The CDR3 consists of 18 residues. Germline CDR1 reads SGHVS; CDR2 reads FQNEAQ. The ends lost 2 bases at V and 0 bases at J; junction bases unmatched: 6. The CDR3 region is CASSLMTSGLTNTGELFF. The CDR3 DNA reads TGTGCCAGCAGCTTAATGACTAGCGGGCTTACGAACACCGGGGAGCTGTTTTTT.

This clonotype was seen at least ten times. This chain connects TRBV6-2 or TRBV6-3 to TRBJ2-3; D is unresolved. In germline, CDR1 is MNHEY, CDR2 SVGEGT. The CDR3 contains 17 residues. Trimming took off 4 bases at V and 4 bases at J, with 21 bases between the two ends. CDR3 sequence: CASSSSSLARDPDTQYF. The CDR3 bases are TGTGCCAGCAGTTCCTCTTCGCTCGCAAGAGATCCAGATACGCAGTATTTT.

This chain joins TRBV2 and TRBJ1-5, with 8 bases matching TRBD1. Trimming removed 6 bases from V and 4 bases from J; junction bases left unmatched: 17. The germline V gene has CDR1 SNHLY and CDR2 FYNNEI. The CDR3 runs to 18 residues. The CDR3 DNA follows: TGTGCCAGCAGCGCAACCGGGACAGGTAAAAAGGTGAATCAGCCCCAGCATTTT. Protein sequence: CASSATGTGKKVNQPQHF.

This clonotype was observed many times. This may stem from a read error, because a much larger clone lies one nucleotide away. This chain uses TRBV20-1 with TRBJ2-7, with D unclear. The CDR3 is 13 amino acids. Between the trimmed V and J ends, which lost 1 base and 2 bases, there was a span of 9 bases. Germline values: CDR1 DFQATT, CDR2 SNEGSKA (reference sequence). The DNA for the CDR3 is TGCAGTGCTAGAGCCGCCCCGACCTACGAGCAGTACTTC. Its protein is CSARAAPTYEQYF.

Relative to its sample, this clonotype is medium-sized (0.01 to 0.1%). The rearrangement uses TRBV4-1 and TRBJ2-1; 11 bases fit TRBD2. Germline V gene lookup returns CDR1 MGHRA and CDR2 YSYEKL. Trimming cost V 1 base and J 7 bases; bases outside gene matches: 9. This CDR3 comprises 17 residues. The CDR3 DNA reads as TGCGCCAGCAGCCAAGGACTGAGACTAGCGGGAACGAATGAGCAGTTCTTC. Its translation is CASSQGLRLAGTNEQFF.

The sample holds many counts of this clonotype. The chain joins TRBV29-1 to TRBJ2-1; 7 positions agree with TRBD2. J was trimmed by 9 bases and V by 8 bases; bases with no gene match: 13. The CDR3 is 13 residues long. CDR1 is SQVTM and CDR2 is ANQGSEA in the germline V gene. CDR3 sequence reads: CSLEGRETGEQFF. The CDR3 DNA reads TGCAGCTTGGAAGGGCGGGAGACTGGTGAGCAGTTCTTC.

V is TRBV9 and J is TRBJ2-7; 13 bases map to TRBD2. Germline trimming cut 4 bases from V and 0 bases from J; bases unmatched to any gene: 4. CDR3 length equals 16 residues. Germline V CDR1 and CDR2: SGDLS, YYNGEE. As DNA, the CDR3 is TGTGCCAGCAGCAGGGGACTAGCGGGAATCTCCTACGAGCAGTACTTC. Protein: CASSRGLAGISYEQYF.